This T cell receptor beta chain emerged from a study of Graves' ophthalmopathy and Graves' hyperthyroidism. General study findings and limits: Cross-validated, the 13-signature model showed 87.88%/81.08% sensitivity/specificity, and 80%/75% in the test set.

Scientists amplified the TCR beta CDR3 regions from RNA transcripts. HTBI primers were employed in first-round RT-PCR, then a second-round multiplex PCR followed. Each CDR3 protein is one row after TCRdb ran MiXCR on the multiplex PCR reads. Of approximately 700,000 distinct CDR3 sequences listed, approximately 40% were seen once; the top ten hold approximately 43%. This clonotype was detected ten times or more. Its antigen is not identified. V lost 10 bases, J lost 2 bases, and 11 bases lay in between. CDR1 and CDR2 (germline): LNHDA, SQIVND (reference sequence). The CDR3 is 12 amino acids. The chain employs TRBV19 and TRBJ1-2, with D possibly matching TRBD1 (6 bases). The sequence was obtained from an adult man with Graves' ophthalmopathy. The sequencing input was peripheral blood. The DNA for the CDR3 is TGTGCCACCGAGGACAGCAACTATGGCTACACCTTC. This encodes CATEDSNYGYTF.